These 23 T cell receptor beta chains originate from one sample sequenced in a study of CD8+CD57+ T cells in acquired aplastic anemia. Flow cytometry had shown expanded CD8+CD57+ cells in the patients chosen for sequencing. Profiling that covered TCR beta VDJ and CDR3 relied on genomic DNA as its template. TCRdb re-called the reads with MiXCR, one entry per CDR3 protein. Of about 41,000 distinct CDR3 sequences in the sample, 60% to 70% were seen once. The sequenced material came from sorted CD4+, CD8+, or CD8+CD57+ T cells (not recorded which) from PBMCs. The origin of the receptors is a human donor with aplastic anemia.

Notes on this clonotype: Sequence at one end of the junction differs from germline and may be a read error. This sequence joins TRBV9 and TRBJ2-1, with TRBD1 as a possible D gene (5 bases). The germline CDR1 and CDR2 sequences are SGDLS and YYNGEE. The CDR3 totals 11 residues. CDR3 nucleotide sequence: TGCGCCAGCAGCGTAAGGGGTGAGCAGTTCTTC. Translating gives CASSVRGEQFF. Looking up the rest from reference TRBV9 and TRBJ2-1 gives the full variable domain: DSGVTQTPKHLITATGQRVTLRCSPRSGDLSVYWYQQSLDQGLQFLIQYYNGEERAKGNILERFSAQQFPDLHSELNLSSLELGDSALYFCASSVRGEQFFGPGTRLTVL.

This clonotype came up a few times. The junction departs from the called germline gene at one end, perhaps through a read error. The chain recombines TRBV7-8 with TRBJ2-7; 8 bases are shared with TRBD1. The CDR3 is made up of 15 amino acids. Germline CDR1 reads SGHVS; CDR2 reads FQNEAQ. CDR3 in amino acids: CSSSSPGQEAYEQYF. DNA of the CDR3: TGTTCCAGCAGCTCCCCGGGACAGGAAGCCTACGAGCAGTACTTC.

Here the CDR3 DNA reads TGTGCCACCAGCGGGGCAAGGGCGGTTAACACTGAAGCTTTCTTT. As protein: CATSGARAVNTEAFF. This chain joins TRBV15 and TRBJ1-1; a weak D match, TRBD1 (5 bases). Germline V lookup: CDR1 LNHNV, CDR2 YYDKDF (reference sequence). The CDR3 has 15 amino acids. V lost 5 bases to trimming and J lost 2 bases, with 15 bases between them.

This chain links TRBV15 with TRBJ2-2, with D perhaps TRBD2 (5 bases). V was clipped by 7 bases and J by 8 bases, with 14 bases between them. This CDR3 is 13 amino acids long. CDR1 is LNHNV, CDR2 YYDKDF, per germline (reference sequence). CDR3 in amino acids: CATTLNGDGELFF. The CDR3 bases are TGTGCCACCACTCTGAACGGGGATGGGGAGCTGTTTTTT.

This clonotype was seen just once. A read error may produce the germline difference seen at one junction end. The rearrangement joins TRBV10-3 to TRBJ1-2; D unclear. The V gene's germline CDR1 is ENHRY and CDR2 SYGVKD. This CDR3 has 15 residues. The CDR3 coding sequence is TGTGCCACCAGTGAGGCGATAGGTGGAAGTTATGGCTACACCTTC. It yields the protein CATSEAIGGSYGYTF.

The gene calls are TRBV24-1 and TRBJ2-1; 7 positions agree with TRBD1. There are 17 residues in the CDR3. Germline V gives CDR1 KGHDR, CDR2 SFDVKD. Trimming at V came to 3 bases and at J to 0 bases, leaving 7 bases not matched to a gene. The CDR3 DNA follows: TGTGCCACCAGTGATCCGACAGGGCCTCCCTCCTACAATGAGCAGTTCTTC. The encoded protein is CATSDPTGPPSYNEQFF.

The V call is TRBV12-3 or TRBV12-4, the J call TRBJ2-7; D unclear. This CDR3 is built from 15 residues. V dropped 8 bases and J dropped 6 bases, with 23 bases sitting between them. CDR3 region: CASFSDGVGRGEQYF. The CDR3 DNA reads as TGTGCCAGCTTTTCCGATGGAGTTGGTCGAGGCGAGCAGTACTTC.

This clonotype was seen at least ten times. The chain couples TRBV5-1 to TRBJ1-1; TRBD1 matches at 7 bases. The CDR3 runs to 15 residues. V was pared by 0 bases and J by 4 bases, with 6 bases of the junction left unmatched. From germline, CDR1 is SGHRS and CDR2 YFSETQ. The CDR3, as DNA: TGCGCCAGCAGCTTGGCGGTAGGGGGCGGCACTGAAGCTTTCTTT. It codes for CASSLAVGGGTEAFF.

The V gene is TRBV10-1, the J gene TRBJ2-1; TRBD1 agrees at 7 bases. Germline V gene lookup returns CDR1 WNHNN and CDR2 SYGVQD (reference sequence). With V trimmed by 6 bases and J by 9 bases, 11 bases remained unmatched. This CDR3 is built from 14 residues. The CDR3 loop is CASSQDRDVGEQFF. CDR3 sequence (DNA): TGCGCCAGCAGCCAAGACAGGGACGTCGGTGAGCAGTTCTTC.

This clonotype has a single count. The CDR3 region has the DNA TGTGCCAGCAGGGATTCAAGGACCCCGGGGGGCTACACCTTC. It codes for CASRDSRTPGGYTF. The V call is TRBV25-1, the J call TRBJ1-2; D is unclear. CDR3 length equals 14 residues. The germline V gene has CDR1 MGHDK and CDR2 SYGVNS. V was cut by 6 bases and J by 8 bases, with 19 bases left in between.

There are a few counts of this clonotype. This rearrangement joins TRBV2 to TRBJ2-7; D is unresolved. CDR3 length equals 12 residues. Trimming stripped 7 bases from V and 5 bases from J, with 12 bases between. The V gene's germline CDR1 is SNHLY and CDR2 FYNNEI. CDR3 sequence reads: CASMYGRNEQYF. DNA for the CDR3: TGTGCCAGCATGTACGGGCGGAACGAGCAGTACTTC. Full variable domain (outside the CDR3, taken from reference TRBV2 and TRBJ2-7): EPEVTQTPSHQVTQMGQEVILRCVPISNHLYFYWYRQILGQKVEFLVSFYNNEISEKSEIFDDQFSVERPDGSNFTLKIRSTKLEDSAMYFCASMYGRNEQYFGPGTRLTVT.

The rearrangement links TRBV10-3 to TRBJ1-1; TRBD1 might be the D (5 bases). Germline V gene sequence: CDR1 ENHRY, CDR2 SYGVKD. CDR3 length: 16 amino acids. V was trimmed by 0 bases and J by 4 bases, leaving 15 bases between them. CDR3 sequence: CAISESVAGPITEAFF. The CDR3 region has the DNA TGTGCCATCAGTGAGTCGGTGGCAGGGCCGATCACTGAAGCTTTCTTT.

As regards this clonotype: A much larger clone lies a single base off, so this may be a read error. The chain recombines TRBV19 with TRBJ1-3, with a tentative D call TRBD1 (5 bases). Deletions cut 10 bases from V and 0 bases from J, with 19 bases between. CDR3 length: 16 amino acids. The germline CDR1 and CDR2 sequences are LNHDA and SQIVND (reference sequence). CDR3 DNA sequence: TGTGCCATCCAAGTACCCGACAGATGCTCTGGAAACACCATATATTTT. Residues: CAIQVPDRCSGNTIYF.

The gene calls are TRBV9 and TRBJ1-1, with D possibly being TRBD1 (6 bases). V lost 0 bases to trimming and J lost 4 bases, with 10 bases between them. This CDR3 comprises 14 residues. Germline loops: CDR1 SGDLS, CDR2 YYNGEE. The CDR3 nucleotides are TGTGCCAGCAGCGTAGAAGGAGGGGGCACTGAAGCTTTCTTT. This translates into CASSVEGGGTEAFF.

This clonotype was detected a few times. The chain links TRBV11-2 to TRBJ2-2; 9 bases are shared with TRBD2. The CDR3 spans 16 residues. The germline V gene has CDR1 SGHAT and CDR2 FQNNGV. V shed 0 bases and J 3 bases; nucleotides not matched to a gene: 2. CDR3 DNA sequence: TGTGCCAGCAGCTTAGATCGCGGGGGGGACACCGGGGAGCTGTTTTTT. As protein: CASSLDRGGDTGELFF.

Many counts were recorded for this clonotype. CDR3 sequence: CASSFSPGQGEAFF. The CDR3, as DNA: TGTGCCAGCAGTTTCAGTCCGGGACAGGGAGAAGCTTTCTTT. This rearrangement joins TRBV12-3 or TRBV12-4 to TRBJ1-1; 9 bases fit TRBD1. J was trimmed by 8 bases and V by 3 bases; bases with no gene match: 7. This CDR3 spans 14 amino acids.

The chain links TRBV29-1 to TRBJ1-4, with D possibly TRBD1 on 5 matching bases. The CDR3 has 15 amino acids. Deletions cut 6 bases from V and 7 bases from J, with 21 bases between. Germline lookup yields CDR1 SQVTM and CDR2 ANQGSEA. CDR3 nucleotide sequence: TGCAGCGTCGGGCCACGGACACTTAACACTGAAAAACTGTTTTTT. Protein: CSVGPRTLNTEKLFF.

The rearrangement uses TRBV25-1 and TRBJ1-2; D ambiguous. Germline lookup yields CDR1 MGHDK and CDR2 SYGVNS. The CDR3 runs 14 residues. Trimming took 3 bases from V and 4 from J, leaving 12 bases between them. As DNA, the CDR3 is TGTGCCAGCAGTGAGGGTTCGGGATTCTATGGCTACACCTTC. Translated, it gives CASSEGSGFYGYTF.

This clonotype showed up just a few times. V and J are TRBV15 and TRBJ2-5; tentatively, D is TRBD1 or TRBD2 (5 bases each). CDR1 and CDR2 from the germline V gene are LNHNV and YYDKDF (reference sequence). V shed 3 bases and J shed 4 bases, with 12 bases lying between them. This CDR3 has 14 residues. DNA of the CDR3: TGTGCCACCAGCAGCCTAGGGACCCCAGAGACCCAGTACTTC. It is translated as CATSSLGTPETQYF. Combining the CDR3 with reference TRBV15 and TRBJ2-5 gives the whole variable domain DAMVIQNPRYQVTQFGKPVTLSCSQTLNHNVMYWYQQKSSQAPKLLFHYYDKDFNNEADTPDNFQSRRPNTSFCFLDIRSPGLGDTAMYLCATSSLGTPETQYFGPGTRLLVL.

J is TRBJ1-5 and V is TRBV2; no reliable D call. Trimming shortened V by 0 bases and J by 5 bases, and 11 bases separated the two germline ends. CDR1 and CDR2 from the germline V gene are SNHLY and FYNNEI. This CDR3 comprises 15 residues. CDR3 in DNA: TGTGCCAGCAGTGAAGCAGCCTTGGGCGATCAGCCCCAGCATTTT. Protein: CASSEAALGDQPQHF.

Regarding this clonotype: A much larger clone differs by one base, so this may be a read error. CDR3 sequence: CASSPLLFQGRSGNTIYF. The CDR3 nucleotides are TGTGCCAGCAGCCCGCTACTATTCCAGGGGCGCTCTGGAAACACCATATATTTT. This chain links TRBV7-6 with TRBJ1-3, with D possibly matching TRBD1 (6 bases). Germline CDR1 SGHVS, CDR2 FNYEAQ. The CDR3 extends over 18 amino acids. V was pared by 5 bases and J by 0 bases, with 20 bases between.

This sequence joins TRBV15 and TRBJ2-1; D not certain. V lost 1 base to trimming and J lost 6 bases, with 19 bases between them. This CDR3 spans 17 amino acids. Germline CDR1 and CDR2: LNHNV and YYDKDF (reference sequence). The CDR3 is CATSRGSPGSSVNEQFF. DNA for the CDR3: TGTGCCACCAGCAGAGGTAGCCCAGGATCCTCGGTCAATGAGCAGTTCTTC.

The chain links TRBV25-1 to TRBJ2-7, with 7 bases fitting TRBD1. The trim removed 0 bases at V and 3 bases at J, leaving 2 bases unmatched. CDR1 MGHDK and CDR2 SYGVNS come from the germline V gene. The CDR3 is 14 amino acids. For the CDR3, the DNA is TGTGCCAGCAGTGAATATAACAGGGGCTACGAGCAGTACTTC. Translated, it gives CASSEYNRGYEQYF.